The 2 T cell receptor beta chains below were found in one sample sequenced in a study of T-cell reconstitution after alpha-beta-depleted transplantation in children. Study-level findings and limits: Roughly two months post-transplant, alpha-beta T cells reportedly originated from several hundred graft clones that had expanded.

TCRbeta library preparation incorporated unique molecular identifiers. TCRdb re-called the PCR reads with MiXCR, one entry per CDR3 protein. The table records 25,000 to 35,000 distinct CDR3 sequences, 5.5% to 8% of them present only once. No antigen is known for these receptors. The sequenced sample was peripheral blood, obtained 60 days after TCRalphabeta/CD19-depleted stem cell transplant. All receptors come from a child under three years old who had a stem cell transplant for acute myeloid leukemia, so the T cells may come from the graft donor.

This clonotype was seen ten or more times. Here the CDR3 reads CASSITLYRDRGRETQYF. Written as DNA, the CDR3 is TGTGCCAGCAGCATTACTCTATATCGGGACAGGGGGCGAGAGACCCAGTACTTC. The chain uses TRBV11-3 and TRBJ2-5; 12 positions match TRBD1. Germline CDR1 reads SGHNT; CDR2 reads YENEEA. The CDR3 sequence is 18 residues long. The V gene end was trimmed by 5 bases and the J gene end by 4 bases; junction bases not matched to a gene: 14.

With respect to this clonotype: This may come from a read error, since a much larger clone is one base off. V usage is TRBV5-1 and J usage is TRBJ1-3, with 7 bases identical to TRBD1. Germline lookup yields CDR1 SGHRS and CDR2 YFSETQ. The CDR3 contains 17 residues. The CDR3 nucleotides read TGCGCCAGCAGCTTGCTCTCTGGGGGACAGTCTGGAACCACCATATATTTT. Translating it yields CASSLLSGGQSGTTIYF.